The 20 T cell receptor beta chains presented below share a single source sample, sequenced in a study of regulatory T cells in long-lasting Graves disease. Time point denoted: persistent/refractory GD, antithyroid drugs over 5 years with positive TRAb. Isolated PBMC RNA provided the starting material for the TCR library. Construction of the TCR beta libraries employed iRepertoire HTBI primers in conjunction with Arm-PCR of CDR3 regions. TCRdb reprocessed the multiplex PCR reads via MiXCR and lists one record per CDR3 protein. The table has approximately 290,000 distinct CDR3 sequences, around a fifth seen once. The source material was peripheral blood mononuclear cells (PBMCs), sampled when the disease was refractory, from a patient treated with antithyroid drugs. The receptors shown here come from a female donor with Graves disease.

J is TRBJ2-2 and V is TRBV6-2 or TRBV6-3; 12 bases agree with TRBD2. Germline CDR1 and CDR2: MNHEY and SVGEGT. After removal of 5 bases from V and 4 bases from J, the junction contained 8 bases not matched to a gene. There are 17 residues in the CDR3. The CDR3 loop is CASSTLAGGPGTGELFF. The CDR3 coding sequence is TGTGCCAGCAGTACCCTAGCGGGAGGGCCAGGCACCGGGGAGCTGTTTTTT.

This clonotype was seen more than once but under ten times. The chain couples TRBV6-1 to TRBJ2-7, with D unclear. Trimming removed 6 bases at V and 1 base at J, with 13 bases between. The CDR3 runs to 14 residues. Germline V CDR1 and CDR2: MNHNS, SASEGT. Here the CDR3 DNA reads TGTGCCAGCAGCCACCTACTGAAGTCCTACGAGCAGTACTTC. This translates into CASSHLLKSYEQYF.

The chain uses TRBV20-1 and TRBJ2-2; TRBD2 is a possible D gene (6 bases). Deletions cut 0 bases from V and 6 bases from J, with 14 bases between. CDR3 length: 15 amino acids. The germline CDR1 and CDR2 sequences are DFQATT and SNEGSKA (reference sequence). The CDR3, as DNA: TGCAGTGCTAGAGACAGGGAGGCGGTGCCCGGGGAGCTGTTTTTT. Protein product: CSARDREAVPGELFF.

The J gene is TRBJ2-5, the V gene TRBV7-2; 8 nucleotides agree with TRBD1. Germline V gives CDR1 SGHTA, CDR2 FQGNSA. This CDR3 is built from 14 residues. V shed 2 bases and J 7 bases; nucleotides not matched to a gene: 6. In DNA form, the CDR3 reads TGTGCCAGCAGCTTACCGACAGGGGACGGGACCCAGTACTTC. This sequence encodes CASSLPTGDGTQYF.

This clonotype was recorded at least ten times. The genes are TRBV20-1 and TRBJ2-5; D may be TRBD2 (7 bases). The CDR3 is made up of 14 amino acids. V was pared by 1 base and J by 1 base, with 10 bases between. Germline CDR1 is DFQATT and CDR2 is SNEGSKA (reference sequence). CDR3 sequence: CSARGEGGQETQYF. The CDR3 coding sequence is TGCAGTGCTAGAGGGGAGGGGGGCCAAGAGACCCAGTACTTC.

This clonotype was seen many times. The V gene is TRBV6-2 or TRBV6-3, the J gene TRBJ2-7, with TRBD2 as a possible D gene (6 bases). Germline V CDR1 and CDR2: MNHEY, SVGEGT. The CDR3 loop spans 14 amino acids. Between the trimmed V and J ends, which lost 0 bases and 5 bases, there was a span of 11 bases. In nucleotides, the CDR3 is TGTGCCAGCAGTTACTCGGGCGGAGGGGACGAGCAGTACTTC. This codes for CASSYSGGGDEQYF.

In this sample, this clonotype turned up a few times. V and J are TRBV5-6 and TRBJ2-7; 11 bases align to TRBD2. Germline CDR1 reads SGHDT; CDR2 reads YYEEEE. The CDR3 consists of 16 residues. V trimming: 1 base; J trimming: 8 bases; junction bases outside the gene matches: 11. The CDR3 DNA sequence: TGTGCCAGCAGCTTGCCACTAGCGGGAGCTACCTTACAGCAGTACTTC. Protein: CASSLPLAGATLQQYF.

This clonotype was detected only a few times. The chain has TRBV10-3 and TRBJ2-5; 9 nucleotides agree with TRBD1. The J segment lost 4 bases and the V segment lost 7 bases, leaving 4 bases of the junction unmatched. The CDR3 covers 13 residues. Germline CDR1 reads ENHRY; CDR2 reads SYGVKD. The CDR3: CAIMGQGGETQYF. CDR3 sequence (DNA): TGTGCCATCATGGGACAGGGAGGAGAGACCCAGTACTTC.

The chain joins TRBV29-1 to TRBJ2-1; 7 bases are a match to TRBD2. This CDR3 spans 13 amino acids. J was trimmed by 5 bases and V by 4 bases; bases with no gene match: 5. Germline-derived CDR1 and CDR2 are SQVTM and ANQGSEA. The CDR3 coding sequence is TGCAGCGTTGGCGGGAGTGCGGACAATGAGCAGTTCTTC. It codes for CSVGGSADNEQFF.

This clonotype was seen at least ten times. This sequence joins TRBV18 and TRBJ2-2; D possibly corresponds to TRBD2 (5 bases). This CDR3 is built from 15 residues. Germline V gives CDR1 KGHSH, CDR2 LQKENI. The V end was cut by 1 base, the J end by 1 base, with 7 bases between. CDR3 DNA: TGTGCCAGCTCACCACAGGCGGGGAACACCGGGGAGCTGTTTTTT. Its translation: CASSPQAGNTGELFF.

CDR3 DNA: TGTGCCATCGCCCTACAGGGATACACCGGGGAGCTGTTTTTT. Protein: CAIALQGYTGELFF. The rearrangement links TRBV10-3 to TRBJ2-2, with D perhaps TRBD1 (6 bases). Germline V lookup: CDR1 ENHRY, CDR2 SYGVKD. This CDR3 region has 14 residues. Trimming removed 8 bases at V and 3 bases at J, with 13 bases between.

This clonotype was seen only a few times. A much larger clone lies one base from this, so it may be a read error. The chain has TRBV7-2 and TRBJ2-5; weak D call: TRBD2 (5 bases). CDR1 and CDR2 from the germline V gene are SGHTA and FQGNSA. The CDR3 has 15 residues. V gave up 8 bases and J gave up 5 bases, with 21 bases separating them. As DNA, the CDR3 is TGTGCCAGCGGCTCCCAAACTAGTATACTTGAGACCCAGTACTTC. Its translation is CASGSQTSILETQYF.

A few counts support this clonotype. This rearrangement joins TRBV6-9 to TRBJ2-5; 13 positions match TRBD2. The germline CDR1 and CDR2 sequences are MNHGY and SVAAGI. The CDR3 has 17 residues. Trimming removed 2 bases from V and 5 bases from J; junction bases left unmatched: 8. CDR3 sequence reads: CASSYKRTSGSEETQYF. The CDR3 bases are TGTGCCAGCAGTTATAAGCGGACTAGCGGGAGTGAGGAGACCCAGTACTTC.

This clonotype has just a few counts. The CDR3 DNA follows: TGTGCCAGCAGTACCAAGACAGGGTACGAGCAGTACTTC. Translating gives CASSTKTGYEQYF. J is TRBJ2-7 and V is TRBV27, with 7 positions matching TRBD1. Germline trimming cut 5 bases from V and 4 bases from J; bases unmatched to any gene: 5. CDR3 length: 13 residues. Germline V gene data show CDR1 as MNHEY and CDR2 as SMNVEV (reference sequence).

This sequence joins TRBV20-1 and TRBJ2-4; D may be TRBD1 (5 bases). This CDR3 has 17 residues. Trimming left V 0 bases short and J 0 bases short, with 15 bases between. Germline V lookup: CDR1 DFQATT, CDR2 SNEGSKA (reference sequence). The CDR3: CSARDPAGRLAKNIQYF. The CDR3 bases are TGCAGTGCTAGAGATCCAGCAGGGCGACTAGCCAAAAACATTCAGTACTTC.

The rearrangement links TRBV2 to TRBJ2-3, with 7 positions matching TRBD2. After removal of 6 bases from V and 0 bases from J, the junction contained 3 bases not matched to a gene. The CDR3 runs to 14 residues. From germline, CDR1 is SNHLY and CDR2 FYNNEI. The CDR3 sequence: CASRLRGSTDTQYF. The CDR3 DNA is TGTGCCAGCAGATTGCGGGGGAGCACAGATACGCAGTATTTT. Combining the CDR3 with reference TRBV2 and TRBJ2-3 gives the whole variable domain EPEVTQTPSHQVTQMGQEVILRCVPISNHLYFYWYRQILGQKVEFLVSFYNNEISEKSEIFDDQFSVERPDGSNFTLKIRSTKLEDSAMYFCASRLRGSTDTQYFGPGTRLTVL.

The chain couples TRBV7-2 to TRBJ2-7, with 7 bases fitting TRBD2. The ends lost 3 bases at V and 0 bases at J; junction bases unmatched: 11. Germline V gives CDR1 SGHTA, CDR2 FQGNSA. CDR3 length: 17 amino acids. The CDR3 region is CASSFLLSGLLSYEQYF. Written as DNA, the CDR3 is TGTGCCAGCAGCTTTCTACTTAGCGGGCTTCTCTCCTACGAGCAGTACTTC.

This clonotype was recorded a few times. This sequence joins TRBV4-1 and TRBJ2-7, with D perhaps given as TRBD1 or TRBD2 (6 bases each). This CDR3 region has 13 residues. Trimming cost V 2 bases and J 5 bases, with 10 bases left between them. CDR1 and CDR2 from the germline V gene are MGHRA and YSYEKL. The CDR3 coding sequence is TGCGCCAGCAGCCAACCGGAGGGGGACGAGCAGTACTTC. It yields the protein CASSQPEGDEQYF.

This clonotype showed up many times. V usage is TRBV6-2 or TRBV6-3 and J usage is TRBJ2-5; D remains unclear. The V end was cut by 1 base, the J end by 4 bases, with 1 base between. This CDR3 has 11 residues. The germline V gene encodes CDR1 MNHEY and CDR2 SVGEGT. The chain's CDR3 is CASSYLETQYF. The CDR3, as DNA: TGTGCCAGCAGTTACTTAGAGACCCAGTACTTC.

The sample holds many counts of this clonotype. The J gene is TRBJ2-7, the V gene TRBV28, with TRBD1 identical over 7 bases. The CDR3 extends over 15 amino acids. The V gene's germline CDR1 is MDHEN and CDR2 SYDVKM. V was pared by 5 bases and J by 2 bases, with 9 bases of the junction left unmatched. The CDR3 spells CASSLTGALTYEQYF. The CDR3 DNA sequence: TGTGCCAGCAGTCTTACAGGGGCTTTAACCTACGAGCAGTACTTC.